This TCR beta chain appears in the sequencing data of a study of metastatic and nonmetastatic thyroid tumors. About the research overall: The study looked at repertoires side by side in blood and in tumor or nodule tissue from malignant and benign thyroid patients.

Study-wide points: According to reports, the diversity of TCR beta was significantly higher in malignant thyroid tumors than in benign nodules, and this held in both blood and tumor samples.

Ten or more counts support this clone. Its target is unknown. This likely comes from a read error, as the CDR3 has no conserved phenylalanine or tryptophan at its end. Among the patients, none had received any treatment before thyroid surgery. Germline lookup yields CDR1 SGHNT and CDR2 YENEEA. Trimming took 3 bases from V and 1 from J; bases not matched to a gene: 6. The CDR3 runs 16 residues. Original processing notes: A classifier of distant metastasis in papillary thyroid cancer was built from CDR3 differences (across clinicopathological groups). TCRdb used MiXCR to call clones anew from the PCR reads. Clone size and V and J calls follow TCRdb, not the original study. The sample records approximately 23,000 clones, 36% being singletons.

Sequencing used blood. This TCR came from a male donor with papillary thyroid cancer or a benign thyroid nodule (not recorded which). Some clones in this sample may be carry-over from other donors' samples. The rearrangement links TRBV11-3 to TRBJ2-1; 7 bases match TRBD1. The CDR3 loop reads CASSLGWTGSYNEQFV. The DNA of the CDR3 is TGTGCCAGCAGCTTGGGATGGACAGGTTCCTACAATGAGCAGTTCGTC.